This T cell receptor beta chain was sequenced during a study of cytomegalovirus exposure and HLA in healthy donors. Whereas donors were nominally healthy upon sampling, unrecorded immune exposures were probable. Per germline, CDR1 SGHRS and CDR2 YFSETQ. J lost 2 bases, V lost 6 bases, and 7 bases had no gene match. The CDR3 has 14 residues. The study, taken as a whole, reports: The study designated about 160 TCR beta chains cytomegalovirus-associated. Presence/absence analyses supposed approximately even sequencing depth among donors.

PCR was performed using 60 Vbeta and 13 Jbeta primers. Repertoires were generated with immunoSEQ multiplex PCR, while TCRdb's copy carries only in-frame clones and drops some. The repertoire holds 150,000 to 190,000 clones, with approximately 72% as singletons. Points on this clone: The antigen is not known.

Sequencing used PBMCs. The clonotype was recovered from a man between 18 and 35 years old in good health and CMV-seronegative. The chain employs TRBV5-1 and TRBJ2-7; 8 bases align to TRBD2. The CDR3 reads CASNSGGSPYEQYF. CDR3 DNA sequence: TGCGCCAGCAACAGCGGGGGTTCGCCCTACGAGCAGTACTTC.